The 23 T cell receptor beta chains presented below share a single source sample, sequenced in a study of cytomegalovirus exposure and HLA in healthy donors. The PCR contained 60 Vbeta and 13 Jbeta primers. Libraries were prepared by immunoSEQ multiplex PCR; TCRdb keeps only in-frame clonotypes and omits some of them. The table records about 190,000 clones, 79% of them present only once. Input material: PBMCs. The origin of the receptors is a woman aged 18-30 years in good health and CMV-seronegative.

The rearrangement joins TRBV4-1 to TRBJ2-1; maybe TRBD2 (6 bases). This CDR3 spans 12 amino acids. Germline V gives CDR1 MGHRA, CDR2 YSYEKL. The V end lost 1 base, the J end lost 10 bases, and 8 bases lay between the germline ends. The chain's CDR3 is CASSQVTSEQFF. CDR3 nucleotides: TGCGCCAGCAGCCAAGTCACTAGCGAGCAGTTCTTC.

A remark on this clone: At one of its ends the junction is not consistent with the germline gene, which may arise from a read error. The gene calls are TRBV20-1 and TRBJ2-7, with 7 bases fitting TRBD2. This CDR3 contains 11 residues. The germline V gene encodes CDR1 DFQATT and CDR2 SNEGSKA (reference sequence). CDR3 DNA sequence: TGCAGTGCTCCAGTGACGTGGCTAGCGGTATTC. It is translated as CSAPVTWLAVF.

This chain joins TRBV4-1 and TRBJ2-7, with 7 nucleotides matching TRBD1. CDR3 length: 13 residues. With V trimmed by 2 bases and J by 3 bases, 1 base remained unmatched. Germline CDR1 and CDR2: MGHRA and YSYEKL. The CDR3 bases are TGCGCCAGCAGCCAACGGGACAGCTACGAGCAGTACTTC. Its protein product is CASSQRDSYEQYF.

J is TRBJ1-1 and V is TRBV27; 7 bases line up with TRBD1. Losses at the gene ends were 2 bases for V and 0 bases for J; bases not matched to a gene: 3. The CDR3 runs to 15 residues. The germline V gene encodes CDR1 MNHEY and CDR2 SMNVEV (reference sequence). The DNA of the CDR3 is TGTGCCAGCAGTTTAACCAGGGGGGTGAACACTGAAGCTTTCTTT. Translated: CASSLTRGVNTEAFF.

This clone was seen only a few times. This chain joins TRBV7-6 and TRBJ2-1; maybe TRBD1 (6 bases). The V and J ends lost 5 bases and 5 bases respectively, with 16 bases between them. Looked up from germline, CDR1 is SGHVS and CDR2 is FNYEAQ. The CDR3 sequence is 15 residues long. The CDR3 protein is CASSRGLGTNNEQFF. For the CDR3, the DNA is TGTGCCAGCAGCCGAGGCCTCGGGACAAACAATGAGCAGTTCTTC.

The rearrangement joins TRBV7-9 to TRBJ2-5; D possibly corresponds to TRBD2 (6 bases). The CDR3 spans 14 residues. CDR1 is SEHNR and CDR2 is FQNEAQ in the germline V gene (reference sequence). V was trimmed by 5 bases and J by 4 bases, leaving 14 bases between them. The CDR3: CASSPTPRGETQYF. The CDR3 nucleotides read TGTGCCAGCAGCCCAACACCGCGGGGAGAGACCCAGTACTTC.

The rearrangement links TRBV6-5 to TRBJ1-1, with D possibly being TRBD1 (5 bases). V gave up 5 bases and J gave up 8 bases, with 15 bases separating them. The CDR3 loop spans 13 amino acids. Germline values: CDR1 MNHEY, CDR2 SVGAGI. CDR3 nucleotide sequence: TGTGCCAGCAGTCGACGGGCGGGGCCCGAAGCTTTCTTT. Translated, it gives CASSRRAGPEAFF.

There are a few counts of this clone. The chain couples TRBV9 to TRBJ2-2; D may be TRBD1 (6 bases). The ends were cut back, 1 base at V and 1 base at J, with 14 bases in the middle. Germline V lookup: CDR1 SGDLS, CDR2 YYNGEE. The CDR3 length is 17 residues. CDR3 sequence reads: CASSVPQGSRNTGELFF. The DNA for the CDR3 is TGTGCCAGCAGCGTACCCCAGGGGAGTAGGAACACCGGGGAGCTGTTTTTT.

V and J are TRBV5-1 and TRBJ2-1; D is possibly TRBD1 (7 bases). Deletions cut 3 bases from V and 7 bases from J, with 20 bases between. CDR1 and CDR2 from the germline V gene are SGHRS and YFSETQ. This CDR3 is 16 amino acids long. The CDR3 sequence: CASSYQGGYTRNEQFF. In DNA form, the CDR3 reads TGCGCCAGCAGCTATCAGGGGGGTTACACTAGGAATGAGCAGTTCTTC.

The chain joins TRBV6-4 to TRBJ2-3, with TRBD2 identical over 9 bases. The CDR3 has 16 residues. The J segment lost 4 bases and the V segment lost 2 bases, leaving 7 bases of the junction unmatched. Germline V CDR1 and CDR2: MRHNA, SNTAGT. For the CDR3, the DNA is TGTGCCAGCAGTGACAGAGCGGGAGGAGGCGCAGATACGCAGTATTTT. This gives the protein CASSDRAGGGADTQYF.

The V and J genes are TRBV19 and TRBJ1-5, with 9 bases fitting TRBD1. V was clipped by 4 bases and J by 0 bases; unmatched bases: 7. Germline V gene sequence: CDR1 LNHDA, CDR2 SQIVND (reference sequence). The length of the CDR3 is 17 residues. CDR3 nucleotides: TGTGCCAGTAGTAAGGGGACAGGGCCCTATAGCAATCAGCCCCAGCATTTT. Its protein is CASSKGTGPYSNQPQHF.

The rearrangement uses TRBV27 and TRBJ2-5; 8 bases fit TRBD2. V lost 2 bases to trimming and J lost 0 bases; unmatched junction nucleotides: 5. The length of the CDR3 is 16 residues. Germline loops: CDR1 MNHEY, CDR2 SMNVEV (reference sequence). In DNA, the CDR3 is TGTGCCAGCAGTTTAGCGGGGGGACCGTACCAAGAGACCCAGTACTTC. Its translation: CASSLAGGPYQETQYF.

J is TRBJ2-2 and V is TRBV4-3; 12 nucleotides match TRBD2. V shed 6 bases, J shed 7 bases, and the junction held 9 bases outside the gene matches. This CDR3 comprises 16 residues. The germline CDR1 and CDR2 sequences are LGHNA and YSLEER. The CDR3 DNA is TGCGCCAGCAGGACTCTAGCGGGAGGGAGGGGCGGGGAGCTGTTTTTT. Protein product: CASRTLAGGRGGELFF.

The chain has TRBV6-6 and TRBJ2-2; D gene unclear. This CDR3 has 14 amino acids. Between the trimmed V and J ends, which lost 2 bases and 7 bases, there was a span of 11 bases. The V gene's germline CDR1 is MNHNY and CDR2 SVGAGI (reference sequence). The chain's CDR3 is CASSYLTGGGELFF. CDR3 coding DNA: TGTGCCAGCAGTTACCTAACCGGTGGCGGGGAGCTGTTTTTT.

The chain has TRBV5-1 and TRBJ1-1; D possibly corresponds to TRBD1 (6 bases). Between the trimmed V and J ends, which lost 7 bases and 4 bases, there was a span of 14 bases. Per the germline V gene, CDR1 is SGHRS and CDR2 is YFSETQ. This CDR3 contains 13 residues. The CDR3 loop is CASRIRGSTEAFF. CDR3 nucleotide sequence: TGCGCCAGCCGGATCAGGGGTAGCACTGAAGCTTTCTTT.

The chain couples TRBV28 to TRBJ2-2; D not resolved. Germline V lookup: CDR1 MDHEN, CDR2 SYDVKM. V was trimmed by 5 bases and J by 6 bases, leaving 10 bases between them. The CDR3 loop spans 13 amino acids. The CDR3 reads CASSPFSAGELFF. CDR3 sequence (DNA): TGTGCCAGCAGTCCCTTCTCGGCCGGGGAGCTGTTTTTT.

There are a few counts of this clone. The V and J genes are TRBV7-9 and TRBJ1-1, with D perhaps TRBD1 (6 bases). This CDR3 region has 15 residues. In germline, CDR1 is SEHNR, CDR2 FQNEAQ (reference sequence). V lost 5 bases, J lost 4 bases, and 17 bases lay in between. DNA of the CDR3: TGTGCCAGCAGCCGCGGCACAGGGATGGGCACTGAAGCTTTCTTT. Its translation is CASSRGTGMGTEAFF.

The chain combines TRBV15 with TRBJ2-5; D perhaps matches TRBD1 (5 bases). Germline CDR1 reads LNHNV; CDR2 reads YYDKDF (reference sequence). The CDR3 covers 17 residues. Trimming took 5 bases from V and 0 from J, leaving 19 bases between them. The CDR3 reads CATSLDSLGPYQETQYF. The CDR3 nucleotides read TGTGCCACCAGCCTTGATTCGTTGGGGCCGTACCAAGAGACCCAGTACTTC.

CDR3 amino acids: CASSQTGIEETQYF. CDR3 nucleotides: TGTGCCAGCAGCCAAACAGGGATCGAGGAGACCCAGTACTTC. The V call is TRBV14, the J call TRBJ2-5, with a tentative D call TRBD1 (6 bases). The CDR3 loop spans 14 amino acids. V was clipped by 2 bases and J by 5 bases, with 12 bases between them. CDR1 and CDR2 (germline): SGHDN, FVKESK.

The rearrangement joins TRBV12-5 to TRBJ2-2, with 14 bases identical to TRBD2. The CDR3 has 17 amino acids. Germline V gene lookup returns CDR1 LGHNT and CDR2 FRNRAP. V trimming: 7 bases; J trimming: 1 base; junction bases outside the gene matches: 5. CDR3 in DNA: TGTGCTAGTGCCATGACTAGCGGGGGGGTGAACACCGGGGAGCTGTTTTTT. It is translated as CASAMTSGGVNTGELFF.

This clone has more than one count but fewer than ten. The V call is TRBV6-6, the J call TRBJ2-5; 10 nucleotides match TRBD2. CDR1 MNHNY and CDR2 SVGAGI come from the germline V gene (reference sequence). The CDR3 length is 16 residues. V lost 0 bases to trimming and J lost 4 bases; unmatched junction nucleotides: 5. The CDR3, as DNA: TGTGCCAGCAGTTACTCAAACCTAGCGGGGGCAGAGACCCAGTACTTC. Protein sequence: CASSYSNLAGAETQYF.

This clone was counted only a few times. This chain connects TRBV5-1 to TRBJ2-3; D is undetermined. CDR1 and CDR2 from the germline V gene are SGHRS and YFSETQ. The CDR3 covers 16 residues. V lost 4 bases, J lost 2 bases, and 17 bases lay in between. This chain's CDR3 is CASSGETRFPTDTQYF. For the CDR3, the DNA is TGCGCCAGCAGCGGAGAAACACGATTTCCCACAGATACGCAGTATTTT.

The chain combines TRBV27 with TRBJ2-2; D is undetermined. The CDR3 consists of 14 residues. Germline CDR1 MNHEY, CDR2 SMNVEV (reference sequence). Trimming took 5 bases from V and 2 from J, leaving 9 bases between them. In DNA, the CDR3 is TGTGCCAGCAGTGCCGGAGACAACACCGGGGAGCTGTTTTTT. It specifies CASSAGDNTGELFF.